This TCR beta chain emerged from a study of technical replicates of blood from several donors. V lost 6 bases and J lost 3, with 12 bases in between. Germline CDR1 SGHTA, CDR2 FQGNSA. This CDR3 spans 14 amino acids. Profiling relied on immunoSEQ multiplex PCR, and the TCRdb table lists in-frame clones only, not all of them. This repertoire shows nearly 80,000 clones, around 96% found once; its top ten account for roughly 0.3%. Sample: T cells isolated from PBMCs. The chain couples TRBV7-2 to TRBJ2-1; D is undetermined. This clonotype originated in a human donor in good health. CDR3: CASSNYGLYNEQFF. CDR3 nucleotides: TGTGCCAGCAGTAACTACGGTCTCTACAATGAGCAGTTCTTC. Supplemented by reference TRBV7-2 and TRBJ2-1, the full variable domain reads GAGVSQSPSNKVTEKGKDVELRCDPISGHTALYWYRQSLGQGLEFLIYFQGNSAPDKSGLPSDRFSAERTGGSVSTLTIQRTQQEDSAVYLCASSNYGLYNEQFFGPGTRLTVL.